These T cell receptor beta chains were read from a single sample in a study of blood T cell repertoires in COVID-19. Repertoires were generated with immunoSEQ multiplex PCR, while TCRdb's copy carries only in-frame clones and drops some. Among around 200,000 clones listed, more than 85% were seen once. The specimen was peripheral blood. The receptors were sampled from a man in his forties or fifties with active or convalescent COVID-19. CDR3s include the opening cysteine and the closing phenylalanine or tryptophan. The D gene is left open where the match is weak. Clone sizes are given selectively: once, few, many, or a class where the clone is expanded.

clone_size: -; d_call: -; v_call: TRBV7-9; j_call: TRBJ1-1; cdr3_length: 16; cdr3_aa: CASSLYGQTGHTEAFF; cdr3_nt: TGTGCCAGCAGCTTATATGGACAAACAGGTCACACTGAAGCTTTCTTT
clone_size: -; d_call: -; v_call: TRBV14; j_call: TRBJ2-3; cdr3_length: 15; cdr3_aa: CASSQDRGSTDTQYF; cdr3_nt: TGTGCCAGCAGCCAAGACCGGGGGAGCACAGATACGCAGTATTTT
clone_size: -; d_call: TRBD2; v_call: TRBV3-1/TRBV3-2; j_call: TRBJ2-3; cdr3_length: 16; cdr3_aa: CASSQGAGGHTDTQYF; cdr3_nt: TGTGCCAGCAGCCAAGGAGCGGGGGGGCACACAGATACGCAGTATTTT
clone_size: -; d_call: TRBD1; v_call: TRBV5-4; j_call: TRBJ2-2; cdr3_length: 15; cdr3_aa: CASSFRQGGTGELFF; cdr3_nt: TGTGCCAGCAGCTTCCGACAGGGGGGCACCGGGGAGCTGTTTTTT
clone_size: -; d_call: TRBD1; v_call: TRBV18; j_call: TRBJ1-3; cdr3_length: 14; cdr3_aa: CASSLRGSGNTIYF; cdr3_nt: TGTGCCAGCTCACTCAGGGGGTCTGGAAACACCATATATTTT
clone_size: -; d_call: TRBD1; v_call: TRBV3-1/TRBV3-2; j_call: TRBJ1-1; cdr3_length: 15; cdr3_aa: CASSPRTGQNTEAFF; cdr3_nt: TGTGCCAGCAGCCCCCGGACAGGGCAGAACACTGAAGCTTTCTTT
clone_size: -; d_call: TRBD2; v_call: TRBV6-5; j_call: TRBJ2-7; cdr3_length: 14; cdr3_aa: CASSYSGGPYEQYF; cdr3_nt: TGTGCCAGCAGTTATAGCGGGGGACCATACGAGCAGTACTTC
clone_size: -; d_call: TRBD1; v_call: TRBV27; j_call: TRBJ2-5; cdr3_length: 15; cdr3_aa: CASSYRTGPQETQYF; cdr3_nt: TGTGCCAGCAGTTATCGGACAGGGCCCCAAGAGACCCAGTACTTC
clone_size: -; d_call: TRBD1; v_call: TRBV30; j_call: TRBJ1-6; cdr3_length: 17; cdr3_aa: CAWRAPNPGQGNSPLHF; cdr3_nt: TGTGCCTGGAGGGCACCAAATCCGGGACAGGGGAATTCACCCCTCCACTTT
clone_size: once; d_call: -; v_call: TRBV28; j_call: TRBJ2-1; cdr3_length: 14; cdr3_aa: CASELQNSYNEQFF; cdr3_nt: TGTGCCAGCGAATTGCAGAACTCCTACAATGAGCAGTTCTTC
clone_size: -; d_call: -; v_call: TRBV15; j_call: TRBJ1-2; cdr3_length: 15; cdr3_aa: CATSRPRAGYYGYTF; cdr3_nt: TGTGCCACCAGCAGACCCCGAGCAGGCTACTATGGCTACACCTTC
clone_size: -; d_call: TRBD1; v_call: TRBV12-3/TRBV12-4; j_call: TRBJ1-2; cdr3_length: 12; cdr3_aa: CASSPWTGFYTF; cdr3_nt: TGTGCCAGCAGTCCCTGGACAGGATTCTACACCTTC
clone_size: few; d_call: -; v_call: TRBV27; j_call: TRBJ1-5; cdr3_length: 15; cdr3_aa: CASSLTAHLNQPQHF; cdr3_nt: TGTGCCAGCAGTTTGACAGCACACCTCAATCAGCCCCAGCATTTT
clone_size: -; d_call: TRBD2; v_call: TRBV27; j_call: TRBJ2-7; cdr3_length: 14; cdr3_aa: CASSSGTRAYEQYF; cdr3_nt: TGTGCCAGCAGTTCCGGGACTAGAGCCTACGAGCAGTACTTC
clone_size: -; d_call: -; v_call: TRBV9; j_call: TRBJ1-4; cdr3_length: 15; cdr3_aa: CASTGSGSGNEKLFF; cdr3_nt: TGTGCCAGCACCGGGAGCGGTTCAGGGAACGAAAAACTGTTTTTT
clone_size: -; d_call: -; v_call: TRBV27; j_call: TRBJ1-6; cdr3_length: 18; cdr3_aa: CASSLIAQAGVWDSPLHF; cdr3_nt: TGTGCCAGCAGTTTAATAGCCCAGGCAGGGGTTTGGGATTCACCCCTCCACTTT